This T cell receptor (beta chain) was retrieved from a study of T cell repertoires in cytomegalovirus infection. At the level of the study: In the study, CMV epitopes included recently identified HLA-C-restricted and well-studied HLA-B-restricted ones.

The CDR3 sequence is 12 residues long. In germline, CDR1 is LNHNV, CDR2 YYDKDF (reference sequence). Trimming shortened V by 2 bases and J by 8 bases, and 9 bases separated the two germline ends. This clonotype was counted a few times. Antigen: not known. TCRdb fed the reads into MiXCR, producing one record per CDR3 protein. The sample includes approximately 730,000 distinct CDR3 sequences, roughly 36% of them seen just once. The chain has TRBV15 and TRBJ1-1; D is perhaps TRBD1 (6 bases). The input for sequencing was cultured PBMCs, taken from culture after CMV antigen stimulation. This clonotype originated in a human donor in good health (CMV status not recorded). Some clones in this sample may be carry-over from other donors' samples. As DNA, the CDR3 is TGTGCCACCAGCAGATCGCAGGGGGAAGCTTTCTTT. It is translated as CATSRSQGEAFF.